A selection of T cell receptor beta chains follows, all from one sample in a study of identifying expanded T cells in peripheral blood. Profiled with immunoSEQ multiplex PCR; TCRdb holds only in-frame clones, not every one. Counted here are roughly 100,000 clones, almost 90% occurring once; the ten biggest clones make up 3.5% to 4.5%. What was sequenced was blood. Receptor source: a person aged 18 to 75 in good health. The CDR3 runs from the conserved cysteine through the conserved F or W. Fields, in order: V gene, J gene, CDR3 protein.

TRBV20-1	TRBJ2-7	CSASGLSEQYF
TRBV9	TRBJ1-1	CASSVGGDTEAFF
TRBV2	TRBJ2-7	CASSPIRGEIGYEQYF
TRBV5-5	TRBJ2-5	CASSFFPGTVQETQYF
TRBV7-8	TRBJ2-7	CASSPAGPPAGSEQYF
TRBV4-1	TRBJ1-2	CASSPPDRISGYTF
TRBV18	TRBJ2-3	CASSLPGLAGPTDTQYF
TRBV12-5	TRBJ2-3	CASGFGTASTDTQYF
TRBV5-8	TRBJ2-2	CASSHGTGGSNTGELFF
TRBV5-1	TRBJ2-2	CASSPQDSTAGELFF
TRBV28	TRBJ2-7	CASSLSSEISYEQYF
TRBV5-1	TRBJ2-7	CASSLTGNYEQYF
TRBV6-4	TRBJ2-2	CASSQQGVKTGELFF
TRBV30	TRBJ2-7	CAWTGQANEQYF
TRBV10-2	TRBJ1-5	CASSYTGVRQPQHF
TRBV15	TRBJ2-7	CATRDRGADEQYF
TRBV15	TRBJ2-2	CATSRQTVSGTGELFF
TRBV18	TRBJ1-1	CASSPALPMNTEAFF
TRBV28	TRBJ2-7	CASHPPGSRYEQYF
TRBV4-2	TRBJ2-7	CASSQEVGGPPYEQYF
TRBV10-3	TRBJ2-1	CAISELAGGHEQFF
TRBV10-1	TRBJ1-4	CAIKGRRFNEKLFF